This is a list of T cell receptor beta chains from one sample in a study of siplizumab effects on memory and regulatory T cells. TCRdb's copy holds only in-frame clones and misses some; the assay was immunoSEQ multiplex PCR. The table lists about 100,000 clones, approximately 91% of them singletons. Sequencing was carried out using non-Treg CD4+ T cells sorted from blood. These receptors were obtained from a human donor in good health. Both conserved end residues are part of each CDR3. Each record gives: CDR3 DNA, CDR3 protein, J gene, D gene, clone size, V gene. A D gene is named only where the DNA matches it firmly. Size tells how often a clone was seen (once, few, many) or the class of an expanded clone, and some rows leave it out.

cdr3_nt: TGCGCCAGCAGCCAAGATATATCTGGGGCCAACGTCCTGACTTTC; cdr3_aa: CASSQDISGANVLTF; j_call: TRBJ2-6; d_call: -; clone_size: -; v_call: TRBV4-3
cdr3_nt: TGCGCCAGCAGCAGTAGGCAGGGTCAAGAGACCCAGTACTTC; cdr3_aa: CASSSRQGQETQYF; j_call: TRBJ2-5; d_call: -; clone_size: -; v_call: TRBV5-1
cdr3_nt: TGTGCCAGCAGTTCGAGGACTAGCGGGGCCCTCACAGATGAGCAGTTCTTC; cdr3_aa: CASSSRTSGALTDEQFF; j_call: TRBJ2-1; d_call: TRBD2; clone_size: -; v_call: TRBV28
cdr3_nt: TGTGCCAGCAGCGCGCTCCGGGACAGGGTCACCGGGGAGCTGTTTTTT; cdr3_aa: CASSALRDRVTGELFF; j_call: TRBJ2-2; d_call: TRBD1; clone_size: -; v_call: TRBV9
cdr3_nt: TGCAGCGTGACTAACAACCCCGCAGATACGCAGTATTTT; cdr3_aa: CSVTNNPADTQYF; j_call: TRBJ2-3; d_call: -; clone_size: -; v_call: TRBV29-1
cdr3_nt: TGTGCCAGCAGCTTAACGAAGGCCTATGGCTACACCTTC; cdr3_aa: CASSLTKAYGYTF; j_call: TRBJ1-2; d_call: -; clone_size: -; v_call: TRBV7-9
cdr3_nt: TGTGCCAGCAGCTTTAGGCGGTTGACAGGGTCAGATACGCAGTATTTT; cdr3_aa: CASSFRRLTGSDTQYF; j_call: TRBJ2-3; d_call: TRBD1; clone_size: -; v_call: TRBV7-8
cdr3_nt: TGTGCCATCAGTGAGTCGTTGGGCACCTACGAGCAGTACTTC; cdr3_aa: CAISESLGTYEQYF; j_call: TRBJ2-7; d_call: -; clone_size: -; v_call: TRBV10-3
cdr3_nt: TGTGCCTGGAGTGTATCCGGGGCCAACGTCCTGACTTTC; cdr3_aa: CAWSVSGANVLTF; j_call: TRBJ2-6; d_call: -; clone_size: -; v_call: TRBV30
cdr3_nt: TGCGCCAGCAGCGGAGGGACAGGGGCCAACCTTAACTATGGCTACACCTTC; cdr3_aa: CASSGGTGANLNYGYTF; j_call: TRBJ1-2; d_call: TRBD1; clone_size: -; v_call: TRBV5-1
cdr3_nt: TGTGCCAGCGGGGTCCAAGAGACCCAGTACTTC; cdr3_aa: CASGVQETQYF; j_call: TRBJ2-5; d_call: -; clone_size: -; v_call: TRBV27
cdr3_nt: TGCGCCAGCAGCCAAGATCCCGTCTCCTACGAGCAGTACTTC; cdr3_aa: CASSQDPVSYEQYF; j_call: TRBJ2-7; d_call: -; clone_size: -; v_call: TRBV4-1
cdr3_nt: TGTGCCAGTAGTATTGCTGGGACACCGAACACCGGGGAGCTGTTTTTT; cdr3_aa: CASSIAGTPNTGELFF; j_call: TRBJ2-2; d_call: -; clone_size: -; v_call: TRBV19
cdr3_nt: TGCGCCAGCAGCCGTAGCGGGGCGAACACCGGGGAGCTGTTTTTT; cdr3_aa: CASSRSGANTGELFF; j_call: TRBJ2-2; d_call: TRBD2; clone_size: -; v_call: TRBV5-1
cdr3_nt: TGCGCCAGCAGCCTCGCAGCGAACACCGGGGAGCTGTTTTTT; cdr3_aa: CASSLAANTGELFF; j_call: TRBJ2-2; d_call: -; clone_size: -; v_call: TRBV5-1
cdr3_nt: TGTGCCAGCAGCCAAGGGGACAGGGAAGCCTACGAGCAGTACTTC; cdr3_aa: CASSQGDREAYEQYF; j_call: TRBJ2-7; d_call: TRBD1; clone_size: once; v_call: TRBV4-2
cdr3_nt: TGCGCCAGCAGCCACCCCGCGGGGTCCGTATCCTCCTACAATGAGCAGTTCTTC; cdr3_aa: CASSHPAGSVSSYNEQFF; j_call: TRBJ2-1; d_call: -; clone_size: -; v_call: TRBV4-1
cdr3_nt: TGTGCCAGCAGCTTAGAACAGGGTTTTAATGAAAAACTGTTTTTT; cdr3_aa: CASSLEQGFNEKLFF; j_call: TRBJ1-4; d_call: -; clone_size: once; v_call: TRBV7-9
cdr3_nt: TGTGCCAGCAGCTTAACCACCTCCTACGAGCAGTACTTC; cdr3_aa: CASSLTTSYEQYF; j_call: TRBJ2-7; d_call: -; clone_size: -; v_call: TRBV5-4
cdr3_nt: TGTGCCAGCAGCGTCGGACAGGGTACGACCCAGTACTTC; cdr3_aa: CASSVGQGTTQYF; j_call: TRBJ2-5; d_call: TRBD1; clone_size: -; v_call: TRBV5-4
cdr3_nt: TGCGCCAGCAGCCATGCACCACGGCGCTCTGGGGCCAACGTCCTGACTTTC; cdr3_aa: CASSHAPRRSGANVLTF; j_call: TRBJ2-6; d_call: -; clone_size: -; v_call: TRBV4-1
cdr3_nt: TGTGCCAGCAGCGGGACTAGCGGTGGTCCAGATACGCAGTATTTT; cdr3_aa: CASSGTSGGPDTQYF; j_call: TRBJ2-3; d_call: TRBD2; clone_size: -; v_call: TRBV7-9
cdr3_nt: TGTGCCAGCAGCTTGGCGGGAGACTACAATGAGCAGTTCTTC; cdr3_aa: CASSLAGDYNEQFF; j_call: TRBJ2-1; d_call: -; clone_size: -; v_call: TRBV5-6
cdr3_nt: TGTGCCAGCAGCCGGGGGCAGGGGGGTGAAAAACTGTTTTTT; cdr3_aa: CASSRGQGGEKLFF; j_call: TRBJ1-4; d_call: TRBD1; clone_size: -; v_call: TRBV7-9
cdr3_nt: TGTGCCAGCAGCGAGACAGGGGAAAGCGGCTACACCTTC; cdr3_aa: CASSETGESGYTF; j_call: TRBJ1-2; d_call: TRBD1; clone_size: once; v_call: TRBV2
cdr3_nt: TGTGCCAGCAGCAAAGGCCACGAGCAGTACTTC; cdr3_aa: CASSKGHEQYF; j_call: TRBJ2-7; d_call: -; clone_size: -; v_call: TRBV21-1